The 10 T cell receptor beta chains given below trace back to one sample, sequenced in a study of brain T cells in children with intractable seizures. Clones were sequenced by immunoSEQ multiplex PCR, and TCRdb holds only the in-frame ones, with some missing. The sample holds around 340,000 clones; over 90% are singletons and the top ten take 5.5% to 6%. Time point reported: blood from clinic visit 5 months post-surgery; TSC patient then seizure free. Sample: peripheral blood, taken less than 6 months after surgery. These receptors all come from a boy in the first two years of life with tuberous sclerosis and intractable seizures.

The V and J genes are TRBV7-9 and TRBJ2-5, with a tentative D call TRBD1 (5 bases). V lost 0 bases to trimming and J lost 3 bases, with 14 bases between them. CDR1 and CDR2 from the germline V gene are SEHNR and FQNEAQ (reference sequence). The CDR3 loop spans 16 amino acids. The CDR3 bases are TGTGCCAGCAGCTTAGCCGGCCACAGGCGCGAAGAGACCCAGTACTTC. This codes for CASSLAGHRREETQYF.

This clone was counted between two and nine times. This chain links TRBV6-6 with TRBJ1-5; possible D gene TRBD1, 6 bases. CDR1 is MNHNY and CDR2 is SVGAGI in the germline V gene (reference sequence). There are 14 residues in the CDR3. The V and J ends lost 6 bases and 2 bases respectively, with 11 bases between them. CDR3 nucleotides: TGTGCCAGCAGCCATAACAGGGGCAATCAGCCCCAGCATTTT. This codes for CASSHNRGNQPQHF.

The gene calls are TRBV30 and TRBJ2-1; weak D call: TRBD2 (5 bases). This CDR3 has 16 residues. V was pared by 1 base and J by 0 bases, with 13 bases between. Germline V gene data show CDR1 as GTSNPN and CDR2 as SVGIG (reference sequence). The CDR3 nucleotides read TGTGCCTGGAGTGCCAGGACTGGTTCCTCCTACAATGAGCAGTTCTTC. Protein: CAWSARTGSSYNEQFF.

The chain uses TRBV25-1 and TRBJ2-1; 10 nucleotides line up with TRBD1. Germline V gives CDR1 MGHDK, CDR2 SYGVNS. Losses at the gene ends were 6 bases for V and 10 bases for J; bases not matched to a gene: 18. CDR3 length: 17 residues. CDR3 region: CASSPWSTGTGAREQFF. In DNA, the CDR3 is TGTGCCAGCAGCCCTTGGTCGACCGGGACAGGGGCTCGGGAGCAGTTCTTC.

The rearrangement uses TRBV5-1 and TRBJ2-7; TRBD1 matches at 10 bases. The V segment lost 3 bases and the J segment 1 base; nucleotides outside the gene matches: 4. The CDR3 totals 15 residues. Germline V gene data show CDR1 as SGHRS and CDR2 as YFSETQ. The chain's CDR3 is CASSWGQGFSYEQYF. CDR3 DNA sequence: TGCGCCAGCAGCTGGGGACAGGGGTTTTCCTACGAGCAGTACTTC. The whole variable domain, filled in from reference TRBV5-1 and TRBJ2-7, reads KAGVTQTPRYLIKTRGQQVTLSCSPISGHRSVSWYQQTPGQGLQFLFEYFSETQRNKGNFPGRFSGRQFSNSRSEMNVSTLELGDSALYLCASSWGQGFSYEQYFGPGTRLTVT.

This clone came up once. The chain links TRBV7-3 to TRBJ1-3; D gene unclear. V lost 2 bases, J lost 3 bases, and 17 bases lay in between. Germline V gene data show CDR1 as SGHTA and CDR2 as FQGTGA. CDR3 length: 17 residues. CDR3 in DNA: TGTGCCAGCAGCTTACGGTTGTCCGGGTCTCGTGGAAACACCATATATTTT. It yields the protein CASSLRLSGSRGNTIYF.

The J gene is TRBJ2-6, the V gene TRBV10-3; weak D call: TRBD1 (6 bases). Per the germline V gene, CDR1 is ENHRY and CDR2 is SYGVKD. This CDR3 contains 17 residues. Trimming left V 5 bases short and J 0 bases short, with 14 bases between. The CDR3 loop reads CAISYGQILSGANVLTF. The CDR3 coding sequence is TGTGCCATCAGTTACGGACAGATACTCTCTGGGGCCAACGTCCTGACTTTC.

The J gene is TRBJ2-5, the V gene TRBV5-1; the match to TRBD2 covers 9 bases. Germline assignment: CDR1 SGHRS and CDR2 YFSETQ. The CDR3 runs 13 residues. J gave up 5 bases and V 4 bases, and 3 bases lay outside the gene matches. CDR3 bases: TGCGCCAGCAGCCCGCGGGGGGGTGAGACCCAGTACTTC. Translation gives CASSPRGGETQYF.

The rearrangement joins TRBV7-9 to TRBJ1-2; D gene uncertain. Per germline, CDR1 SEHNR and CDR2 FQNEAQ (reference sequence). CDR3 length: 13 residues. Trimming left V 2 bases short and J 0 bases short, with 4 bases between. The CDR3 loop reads CASSLTANYGYTF. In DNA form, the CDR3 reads TGTGCCAGCAGCTTAACAGCTAACTATGGCTACACCTTC.

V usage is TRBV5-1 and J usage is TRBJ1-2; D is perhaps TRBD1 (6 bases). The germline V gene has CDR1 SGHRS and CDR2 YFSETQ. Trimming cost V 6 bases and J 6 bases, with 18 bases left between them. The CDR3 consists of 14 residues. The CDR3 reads CASKSIETGDGYTF. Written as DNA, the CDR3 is TGCGCCAGCAAATCGATCGAGACAGGAGATGGCTACACCTTC.